These 10 T cell receptor beta chains share one sample of origin, sequenced in a study of shared clonotypes between healthy human individuals. Cells designated naive CD8 were CD45RO-negative and were positively selected for CCR7, with terminally differentiated effector memory CD45RA+ cells excluded. Measured with immunoSEQ multiplex PCR; TCRdb has only the in-frame clones, and not every one. The repertoire includes about 2.1 million clones, about 93% of them detected once, and around 1.7% sits in the top ten. Input material: naive CD8+ T cells from PBMCs. These receptors were taken from a man aged 18 to 29 in good health. Some clones in this sample may be carry-over from other donors' samples.

V and J are TRBV9 and TRBJ2-5, with 9 bases that match TRBD2. The junction had 11 bases not matched to a gene; V was cut back by 4 bases and J by 4 bases. The CDR3 is 16 residues long. Per germline, CDR1 SGDLS and CDR2 YYNGEE. CDR3 sequence (DNA): TGTGCCAGCAGCCACCCCGTCGCGGGAGGGCGAGAGACCCAGTACTTC. Its translation is CASSHPVAGGRETQYF.

V usage is TRBV4-1 and J usage is TRBJ2-2; a possible D gene is TRBD2 (7 bases). This CDR3 region has 14 residues. The germline CDR1 and CDR2 sequences are MGHRA and YSYEKL. The CDR3 is CAARRGLNTGELFF. In DNA form, the CDR3 reads TGCGCGGCCAGGCGGGGGCTGAACACCGGGGAGCTGTTTTTT.

The rearrangement links TRBV5-5 to TRBJ2-3, with a weak D call TRBD1 (6 bases). Germline CDR1 is SGHKS and CDR2 is YYEKEE (reference sequence). V lost 0 bases and J lost 0, with 11 bases in between. The CDR3 sequence is 16 residues long. The CDR3 nucleotides read TGTGCCAGCAGCTTGGTCCGACAGGAGAGCACAGATACGCAGTATTTT. This encodes CASSLVRQESTDTQYF.

The J gene is TRBJ2-1, the V gene TRBV7-8; 7 bases are a match to TRBD1. The V and J ends lost 5 bases and 3 bases, in that order; junction bases with no gene match: 7. The germline V gene has CDR1 SGHVS and CDR2 FQNEAQ. CDR3 length: 15 amino acids. The CDR3 protein is CASSNRDRFYNEQFF. The CDR3 bases are TGTGCCAGCAGCAACCGGGACAGATTCTACAATGAGCAGTTCTTC.

The chain combines TRBV10-1 with TRBJ2-7; the D call may be TRBD1 or TRBD2 (5 bases each). Trimming took off 6 bases at V and 2 bases at J, with 20 bases between the two ends. Germline V gene data show CDR1 as WNHNN and CDR2 as SYGVQD (reference sequence). This CDR3 contains 16 residues. For the CDR3, the DNA is TGCGCCAGCAGCCCCGGGACCCCTGGCGAAGCCTACGAGCAGTACTTC. Protein product: CASSPGTPGEAYEQYF.

The chain employs TRBV29-1 and TRBJ2-5; 7 nucleotides align to TRBD2. The germline gives CDR1 SQVTM, CDR2 ANQGSEA. The CDR3 is made up of 13 amino acids. V shed 6 bases, J shed 1 base, and the junction held 5 bases outside the gene matches. The CDR3 is CSVLPGGQETQYF. In DNA form, the CDR3 reads TGCAGCGTACTCCCGGGGGGCCAAGAGACCCAGTACTTC.

The chain couples TRBV11-2 to TRBJ1-1; D gene ambiguous. V lost 0 bases and J lost 1, with 9 bases in between. This CDR3 comprises 15 residues. Germline V gene sequence: CDR1 SGHAT, CDR2 FQNNGV. The CDR3 region has the DNA TGTGCCAGCAGCTTAGATAGAAAGGCGAACACTGAAGCTTTCTTT. Protein product: CASSLDRKANTEAFF.

This chain connects TRBV7-3 to TRBJ2-1, with D perhaps given as TRBD1 or TRBD2 (6 bases each). This CDR3 has 14 residues. The V and J ends lost 0 bases and 4 bases respectively, with 7 bases between them. Germline CDR1 reads SGHTA; CDR2 reads FQGTGA. The DNA of the CDR3 is TGTGCCAGCAGCTTAACAGGGGGGTACAATGAGCAGTTCTTC. Amino acid sequence: CASSLTGGYNEQFF.

The genes are TRBV5-8 and TRBJ2-7, with 7 bases lining up with TRBD2. CDR3 length: 14 amino acids. CDR1 and CDR2 from the germline V gene are SGHTS and YDEGEE. The V segment lost 5 bases and the J segment 4 bases; nucleotides outside the gene matches: 9. CDR3 sequence (DNA): TGTGCCAGCAGTTATGGGCTAGCGGAATACGAGCAGTACTTC. Translated, it gives CASSYGLAEYEQYF.

This rearrangement joins TRBV4-3 to TRBJ2-1; D possibly corresponds to TRBD2 (6 bases). Germline V gene sequence: CDR1 LGHNA, CDR2 YSLEER. The CDR3 totals 17 residues. V lost 4 bases and J 8 bases, leaving 24 bases between the germline ends. CDR3 DNA: TGCGCCAGCAGCCCTGCGGTAAAACTAGCTTCCCCGGATGAGCAGTTCTTC. Its translation: CASSPAVKLASPDEQFF.